This TCR beta chain is drawn from a study of blood T cell repertoires in COVID-19 (dated by TCRdb to 2020 to 2022). General notes on the study: The collaborator samples originated in the United States, Italy and Spain and spanned the acute and convalescent phases of COVID-19. The prospective study material was composed of cDNA or gDNA derived from T cells, B-cell-depleted T cells, or PBMCs. Where available, HLA class I and class II types were obtained from metadata supplied by the sample provider rather than from assay-based typing. Samples were obtained from the ongoing ImmuneRACE study (first 160 participants) and from about 1,300 subjects provided by 6 global collaborators. The dataset comprised deeply sampled blood TCRbeta repertoires from subjects exposed to, actively infected with, or recovered from COVID-19. Nearly every sample came with metadata listing a de-identified subject ID, COVID-19 status, age in years and sex. The repertoires were released in a freely available public database meant as a resource for research on the immune response to SARS-CoV-2.

TCRbeta CDR3 regions were amplified from genomic DNA by means of the immunoSEQ Assay, a bias-controlled multiplex PCR. The paper's processing steps were these. Nucleated cell counts per sample were estimated from amplification of reference gene primers within the assay. To quantify the absolute abundance of each unique TCRbeta CDR3 rearrangement, sequence reads were collapsed and filtered. For each sample, productive Simpson clonality was calculated as the square root of Simpson's diversity index over productive rearrangements. As stored in TCRdb, this immuneACCESS dataset retains in-frame rearrangements with V and J assigned. A fraction of the clones does not appear; measured against another copy, unresolved V genes explain less than half of the discrepancy, and the remainder lacks a known reason. That table furnishes V, J and clone size, whereas the DNA furnished D and trimming. This sample gives about 81,000 clones in total; 90% to 95% of them show up just once. Of the sample, less than 5% falls within the top ten clones.

Trimming at the junction amounts to 0 bases on V and 3 bases on J, and the germline ends lie 14 bases apart. The germline V gene provides CDR1 KGHSH and CDR2 LQKENI. From cysteine to phenylalanine, the CDR3 is 16 amino acids long. Solely the CDR3 DNA is kept, with 48 bases framed from the first base. Worth noting for this clone: Its binding antigen is unknown. Base qualities are missing; no much larger clone stands one base away.

Overall study results and their limits: How much clinical and demographic metadata was included differed by source and by participant, and the metadata was provided uncurated.

Whole blood was collected in K2EDTA tubes by collaborating institutions according to the institutions' own protocols. For TCRbeta analysis, collaborator samples were shipped as frozen whole blood, as isolated PBMCs, or as DNA extracted from either sample type. The TCR comes from a human donor with active COVID-19. The donor label of this sample is uncertain. Sequenced input: peripheral blood. Recombination joined TRBV18 with TRBJ2-5; the D region possibly corresponds to TRBD2 (6 bases align). The encoded CDR3 is CASSPPSGGTKETQYF. The sequenced DNA is TGTGCCAGCTCACCACCGTCCGGGGGAACAAAAGAGACCCAGTACTTC.